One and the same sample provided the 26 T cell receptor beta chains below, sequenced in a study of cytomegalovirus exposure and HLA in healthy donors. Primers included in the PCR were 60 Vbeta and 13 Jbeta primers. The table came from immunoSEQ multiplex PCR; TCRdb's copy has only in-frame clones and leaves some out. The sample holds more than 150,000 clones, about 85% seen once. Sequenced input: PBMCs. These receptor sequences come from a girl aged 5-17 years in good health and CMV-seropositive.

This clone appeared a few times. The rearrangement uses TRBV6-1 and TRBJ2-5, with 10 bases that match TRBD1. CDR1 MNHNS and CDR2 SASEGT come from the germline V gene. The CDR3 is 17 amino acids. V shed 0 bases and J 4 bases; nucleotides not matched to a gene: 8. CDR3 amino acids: CASSEAGKDRGRETQYF. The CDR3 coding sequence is TGTGCCAGCAGTGAAGCAGGGAAGGACAGGGGGAGAGAGACCCAGTACTTC.

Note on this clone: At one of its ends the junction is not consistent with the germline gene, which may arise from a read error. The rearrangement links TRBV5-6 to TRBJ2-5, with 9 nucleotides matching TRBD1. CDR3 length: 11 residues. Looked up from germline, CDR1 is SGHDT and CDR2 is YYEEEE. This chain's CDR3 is CASIFRDRVHF. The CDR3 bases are TGTGCCAGCATCTTCCGGGACAGGGTCCACTTC.

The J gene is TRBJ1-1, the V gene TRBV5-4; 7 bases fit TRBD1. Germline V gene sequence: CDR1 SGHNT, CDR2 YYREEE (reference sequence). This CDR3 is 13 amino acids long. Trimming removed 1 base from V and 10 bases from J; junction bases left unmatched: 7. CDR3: CASSLSGQERAFF. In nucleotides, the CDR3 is TGTGCCAGCAGCTTGTCAGGACAGGAGCGAGCTTTCTTT.

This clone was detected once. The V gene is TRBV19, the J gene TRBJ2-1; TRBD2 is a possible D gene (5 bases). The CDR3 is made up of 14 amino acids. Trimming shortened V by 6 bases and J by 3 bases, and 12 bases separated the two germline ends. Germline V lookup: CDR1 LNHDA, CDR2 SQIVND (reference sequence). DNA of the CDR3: TGTGCCAGTAGCATCCTGGGAGTCTACAATGAGCAGTTCTTC. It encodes CASSILGVYNEQFF.

The CDR3 is CASSSPRKDEQFF. CDR3 nucleotide sequence: TGTGCCAGCAGCTCCCCCAGGAAAGATGAGCAGTTCTTC. This chain uses TRBV7-8 with TRBJ2-1, with D uncertain. Germline V lookup: CDR1 SGHVS, CDR2 FQNEAQ. CDR3 size: 13 residues. Trimming took 4 bases from V and 8 from J, leaving 12 bases between them.

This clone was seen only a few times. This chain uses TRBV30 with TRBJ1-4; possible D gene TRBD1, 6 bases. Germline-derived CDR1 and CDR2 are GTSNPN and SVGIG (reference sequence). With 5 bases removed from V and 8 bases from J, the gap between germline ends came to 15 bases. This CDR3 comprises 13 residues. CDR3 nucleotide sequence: TGTGCCTGGTACAGGGAGGGAAGCGAAAAACTGTTTTTT. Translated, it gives CAWYREGSEKLFF.

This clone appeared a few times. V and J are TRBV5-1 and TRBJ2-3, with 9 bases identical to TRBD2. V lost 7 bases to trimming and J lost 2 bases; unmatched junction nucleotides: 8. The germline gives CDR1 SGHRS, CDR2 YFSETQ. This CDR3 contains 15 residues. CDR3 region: CASVPSGTPTDTQYF. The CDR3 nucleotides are TGCGCCAGCGTCCCTAGCGGGACCCCCACAGATACGCAGTATTTT.

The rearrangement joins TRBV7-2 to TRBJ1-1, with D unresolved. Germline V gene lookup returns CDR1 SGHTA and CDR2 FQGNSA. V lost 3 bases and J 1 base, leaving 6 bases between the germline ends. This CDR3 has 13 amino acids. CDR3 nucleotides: TGTGCCAGCAGCTTCCTGTGGAACACTGAAGCTTTCTTT. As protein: CASSFLWNTEAFF.

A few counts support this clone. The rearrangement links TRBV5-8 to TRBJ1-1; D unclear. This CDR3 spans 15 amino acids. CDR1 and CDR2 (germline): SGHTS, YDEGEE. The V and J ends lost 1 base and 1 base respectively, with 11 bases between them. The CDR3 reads CASSLLYYQNTEAFF. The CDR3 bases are TGTGCCAGCAGCTTGTTGTACTACCAGAACACTGAAGCTTTCTTT.

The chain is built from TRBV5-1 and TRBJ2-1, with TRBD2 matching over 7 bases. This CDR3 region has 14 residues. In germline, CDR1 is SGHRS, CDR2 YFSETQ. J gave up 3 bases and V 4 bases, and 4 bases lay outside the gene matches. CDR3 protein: CASSTGLVYNEQFF. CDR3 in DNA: TGCGCCAGCAGCACCGGACTAGTCTACAATGAGCAGTTCTTC.

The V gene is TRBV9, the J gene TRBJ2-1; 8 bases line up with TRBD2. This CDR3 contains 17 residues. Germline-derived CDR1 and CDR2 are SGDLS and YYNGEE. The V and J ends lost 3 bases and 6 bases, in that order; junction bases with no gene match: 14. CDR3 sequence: CASSASLYSGTLNEQFF. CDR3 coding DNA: TGTGCCAGCAGCGCCTCCCTCTATAGCGGGACCCTCAATGAGCAGTTCTTC.

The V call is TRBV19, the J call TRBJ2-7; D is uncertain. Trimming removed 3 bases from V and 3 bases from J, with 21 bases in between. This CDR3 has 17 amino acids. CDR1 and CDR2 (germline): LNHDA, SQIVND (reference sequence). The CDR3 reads CASSISIGDYLRYEQYF. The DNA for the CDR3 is TGTGCCAGTAGTATTAGTATTGGAGATTATCTCCGCTACGAGCAGTACTTC.

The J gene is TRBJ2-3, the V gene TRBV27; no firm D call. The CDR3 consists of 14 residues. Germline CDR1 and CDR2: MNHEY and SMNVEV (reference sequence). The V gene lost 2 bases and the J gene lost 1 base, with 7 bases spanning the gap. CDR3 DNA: TGTGCCAGCAGTTTAATTAGTGGCACAGATACGCAGTATTTT. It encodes CASSLISGTDTQYF.

DNA for the CDR3: TGTGCCAGCTCACCAAGAACGGGACAGGCGAACACTGAAGCTTTCTTT. This codes for CASSPRTGQANTEAFF. V is TRBV18 and J is TRBJ1-1; the match to TRBD1 covers 8 bases. CDR1 is KGHSH, CDR2 LQKENI, per germline. The CDR3 runs to 16 residues. V lost 2 bases to trimming and J lost 1 base; unmatched junction nucleotides: 6. Supplemented by reference TRBV18 and TRBJ1-1, the full variable domain reads NAGVMQNPRHLVRRRGQEARLRCSPMKGHSHVYWYRQLPEEGLKFMVYLQKENIIDESGMPKERFSAEFPKEGPSILRIQQVVRGDSAAYFCASSPRTGQANTEAFFGQGTRLTVV.

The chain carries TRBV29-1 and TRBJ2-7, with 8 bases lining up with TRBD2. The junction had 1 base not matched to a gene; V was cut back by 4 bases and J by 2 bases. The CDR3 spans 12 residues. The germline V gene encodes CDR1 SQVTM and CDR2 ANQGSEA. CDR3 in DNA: TGCAGCGTTGGAGCGGGAGCCTACGAGCAGTACTTC. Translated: CSVGAGAYEQYF.

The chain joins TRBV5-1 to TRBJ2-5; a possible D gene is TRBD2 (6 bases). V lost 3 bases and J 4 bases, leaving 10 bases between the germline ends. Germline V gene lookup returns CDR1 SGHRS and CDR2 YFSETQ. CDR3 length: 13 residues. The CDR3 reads CASSYGSGETQYF. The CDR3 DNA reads TGCGCCAGCAGCTACGGGAGTGGAGAGACCCAGTACTTC.

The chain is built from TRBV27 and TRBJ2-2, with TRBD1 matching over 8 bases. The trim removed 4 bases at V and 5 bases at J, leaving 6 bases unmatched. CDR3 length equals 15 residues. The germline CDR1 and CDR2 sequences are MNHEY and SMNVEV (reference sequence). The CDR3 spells CASSSYRGETGELFF. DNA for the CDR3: TGTGCCAGCAGTTCGTACAGGGGGGAAACCGGGGAGCTGTTTTTT.

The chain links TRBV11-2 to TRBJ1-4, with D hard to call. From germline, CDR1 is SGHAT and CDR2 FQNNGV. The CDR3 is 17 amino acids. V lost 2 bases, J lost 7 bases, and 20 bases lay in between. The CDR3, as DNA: TGTGCCAGCAGCTTATCGGTCTCTGGAGGTCGGGGTGAAAAACTGTTTTTT. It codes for CASSLSVSGGRGEKLFF.

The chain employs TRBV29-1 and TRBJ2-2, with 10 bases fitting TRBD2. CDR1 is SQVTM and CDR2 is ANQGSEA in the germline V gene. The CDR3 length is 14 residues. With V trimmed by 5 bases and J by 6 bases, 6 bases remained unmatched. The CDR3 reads CSVFQTSGSGELFF. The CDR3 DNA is TGCAGCGTTTTTCAGACTAGCGGGTCCGGGGAGCTGTTTTTT.

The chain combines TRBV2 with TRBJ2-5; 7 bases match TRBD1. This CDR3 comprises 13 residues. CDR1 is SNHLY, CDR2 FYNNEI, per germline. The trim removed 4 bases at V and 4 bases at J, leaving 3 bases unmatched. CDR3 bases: TGTGCCAGCAGTGGCAGGGGGTTAGAGACCCAGTACTTC. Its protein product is CASSGRGLETQYF.

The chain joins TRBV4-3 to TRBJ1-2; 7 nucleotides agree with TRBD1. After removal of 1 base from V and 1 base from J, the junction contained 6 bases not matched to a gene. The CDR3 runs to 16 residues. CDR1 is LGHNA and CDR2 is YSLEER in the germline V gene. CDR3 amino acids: CASSQARQGFNYGYTF. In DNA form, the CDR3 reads TGCGCCAGCAGCCAAGCCCGACAGGGTTTTAACTATGGCTACACCTTC.

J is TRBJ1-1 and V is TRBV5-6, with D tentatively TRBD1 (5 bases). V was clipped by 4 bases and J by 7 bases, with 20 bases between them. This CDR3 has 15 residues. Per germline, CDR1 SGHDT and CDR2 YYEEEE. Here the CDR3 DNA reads TGTGCCAGCAGCCGCGGGGCGGGGTCGACTCTTGAAGCTTTCTTT. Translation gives CASSRGAGSTLEAFF. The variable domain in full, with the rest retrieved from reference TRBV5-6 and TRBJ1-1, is DAGVTQSPTHLIKTRGQQVTLRCSPKSGHDTVSWYQQALGQGPQFIFQYYEEEERQRGNFPDRFSGHQFPNYSSELNVNALLLGDSALYLCASSRGAGSTLEAFFGQGTRLTVV.

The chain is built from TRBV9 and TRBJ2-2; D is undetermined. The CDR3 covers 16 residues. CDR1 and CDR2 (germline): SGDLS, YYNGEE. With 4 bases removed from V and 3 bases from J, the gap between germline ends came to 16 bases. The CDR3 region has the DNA TGTGCCAGCAGCCCCCGACTGAATACCTACACCGGGGAGCTGTTTTTT. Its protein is CASSPRLNTYTGELFF.

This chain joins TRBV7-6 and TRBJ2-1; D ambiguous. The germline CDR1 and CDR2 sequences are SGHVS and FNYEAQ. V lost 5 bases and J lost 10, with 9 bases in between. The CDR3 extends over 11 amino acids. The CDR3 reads CASSTSREQFF. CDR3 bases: TGTGCCAGCAGCACGAGCAGGGAGCAGTTCTTC.

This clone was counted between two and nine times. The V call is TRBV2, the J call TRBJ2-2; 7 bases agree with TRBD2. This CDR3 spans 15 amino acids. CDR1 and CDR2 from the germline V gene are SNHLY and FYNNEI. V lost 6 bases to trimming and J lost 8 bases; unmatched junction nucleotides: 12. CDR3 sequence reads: CASRERDLRGGELFF. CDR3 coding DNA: TGTGCCAGCAGGGAGCGGGACCTGAGAGGGGGGGAGCTGTTTTTT. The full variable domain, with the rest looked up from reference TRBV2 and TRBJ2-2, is EPEVTQTPSHQVTQMGQEVILRCVPISNHLYFYWYRQILGQKVEFLVSFYNNEISEKSEIFDDQFSVERPDGSNFTLKIRSTKLEDSAMYFCASRERDLRGGELFFGEGSRLTVL.

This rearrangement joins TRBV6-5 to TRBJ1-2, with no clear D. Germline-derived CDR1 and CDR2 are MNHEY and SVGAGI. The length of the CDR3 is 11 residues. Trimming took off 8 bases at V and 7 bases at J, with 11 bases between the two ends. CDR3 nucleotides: TGTGCCAGCTCTAACTCCTCTGGCTACACCTTC. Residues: CASSNSSGYTF.